Shown below are 15 T cell receptor beta chains from a single sample sequenced in a study of identical twins' blood T cells. TCRdb ran MiXCR on the 5' RACE reads and lists one entry per CDR3 protein. Of hundreds of thousands of distinct CDR3 sequences listed, roughly 27% are singletons. The sequenced material came from PBMCs. Every receptor here comes from a woman aged 18-49 years in good health.

The chain is built from TRBV5-6 and TRBJ1-2; D is unresolved. Trimming stripped 1 base from V and 4 bases from J, with 8 bases between. In germline, CDR1 is SGHDT, CDR2 YYEEEE. The CDR3 contains 13 residues. The CDR3 is CASSLRRVYGYTF. The CDR3 DNA follows: TGTGCCAGCAGCTTGAGGAGGGTCTATGGCTACACCTTC.

This clonotype was seen just once. This may come from a read error, since a much larger clone is one base off. The rearrangement links TRBV6-1 to TRBJ1-5; no clear D gene. Germline V CDR1 and CDR2: MNHNS, SASEGT. V lost 0 bases and J 6 bases, leaving 12 bases between the germline ends. The CDR3 runs 15 residues. The chain's CDR3 is CASSEARQNSQPQHF. The DNA for the CDR3 is TGTGCCAGCAGTGAAGCGCGGCAGAACAGTCAGCCCCAGCATTTT.

The chain is built from TRBV6-2 or TRBV6-3 and TRBJ2-1; D could derive from TRBD1 or TRBD2 (5 bases each). The CDR3 totals 16 residues. Germline CDR1 reads MNHEY; CDR2 reads SVGEGT. Trimming removed 6 bases from V and 2 bases from J, with 17 bases in between. CDR3 amino acids: CASSPLGRVTYNEQFF. The CDR3 DNA follows: TGTGCCAGCAGCCCTCTGGGGCGGGTTACCTACAATGAGCAGTTCTTC.

This clonotype was picked up many times. The chain has TRBV29-1 and TRBJ2-7; D gene ambiguous. Looked up from germline, CDR1 is SQVTM and CDR2 is ANQGSEA. The CDR3 covers 10 residues. V lost 4 bases and J 0 bases, leaving 1 base between the germline ends. The CDR3: CSVGSYEQYF. CDR3 in DNA: TGCAGCGTTGGCTCCTACGAGCAGTACTTC.

This clonotype came up a few times. The rearrangement uses TRBV9 and TRBJ1-2; weak D call: TRBD1 (5 bases). CDR1 and CDR2 (germline): SGDLS, YYNGEE. The length of the CDR3 is 12 residues. V was trimmed by 2 bases and J by 5 bases, leaving 7 bases between them. The CDR3 here is CASSVDRYGYTF. The CDR3 DNA reads as TGTGCCAGCAGCGTTGACAGATATGGCTACACCTTC.

The chain joins TRBV12-5 to TRBJ1-5; D is perhaps TRBD1 (6 bases). Germline V gene data show CDR1 as LGHNT and CDR2 as FRNRAP. Trimming left V 10 bases short and J 0 bases short, with 22 bases between. The CDR3 spans 17 residues. The CDR3 nucleotides read TGTGCTAATGGCCCCCCGGGGGCCGGTTATAGCAATCAGCCCCAGCATTTT. Amino acids: CANGPPGAGYSNQPQHF. Based on the CDR3 plus reference TRBV12-5 and TRBJ1-5, the full variable domain is DARVTQTPRHKVTEMGQEVTMRCQPILGHNTVFWYRQTMMQGLELLAYFRNRAPLDDSGMPKDRFSAEMPDATLATLKIQPSEPRDSAVYFCANGPPGAGYSNQPQHFGDGTRLSIL.

This sequence joins TRBV5-1 and TRBJ1-3, with 9 bases aligning to TRBD1. With V trimmed by 4 bases and J by 4 bases, 12 bases remained unmatched. Germline V gene lookup returns CDR1 SGHRS and CDR2 YFSETQ. The CDR3 sequence is 17 residues long. CDR3 sequence: CASSLNPGQGGGNTIYF. The CDR3 bases are TGCGCCAGCAGCCTTAACCCGGGACAGGGCGGAGGAAACACCATATATTTT.

In the case of this clonotype: Since a much larger clone is just one base distant, this may be a read error. The rearrangement joins TRBV2 to TRBJ1-2; the match to TRBD1 covers 7 bases. Germline trimming cut 7 bases from V and 4 bases from J; bases unmatched to any gene: 12. The CDR3 has 15 residues. Germline V lookup: CDR1 SNHLY, CDR2 FYNNEI. CDR3: CASNVVTGSTYGYTF. Here the CDR3 DNA reads TGTGCCAGCAACGTGGTGACAGGGTCTACCTATGGCTACACCTTC.

This clonotype was counted only a few times. The V and J genes are TRBV20-1 and TRBJ1-5; D may be TRBD1 (6 bases). From germline, CDR1 is DFQATT and CDR2 SNEGSKA (reference sequence). Trimming pared 0 bases from V and 4 bases from J, leaving 16 bases between. This CDR3 has 16 amino acids. CDR3 region: CSARDTSTGLNQPQHF. The DNA of the CDR3 is TGCAGTGCTAGAGACACCTCGACAGGACTTAATCAGCCCCAGCATTTT.

The chain joins TRBV3-1 to TRBJ1-5; TRBD1 matches at 7 bases. J lost 6 bases, V lost 2 bases, and 7 bases had no gene match. Germline values: CDR1 LGHDT, CDR2 YNNKEL (reference sequence). CDR3 size: 15 residues. CDR3 in DNA: TGTGCCAGCAGCCAACTGGACAGGCTACTTCAGCCCCAGCATTTT. Amino acid sequence: CASSQLDRLLQPQHF.

The chain combines TRBV27 with TRBJ2-7, with 9 nucleotides matching TRBD2. The V segment lost 2 bases and the J segment 5 bases; nucleotides outside the gene matches: 7. Per the germline V gene, CDR1 is MNHEY and CDR2 is SMNVEV (reference sequence). CDR3 length equals 15 residues. The CDR3 coding sequence is TGTGCCAGCAGTTTAGACGGGACTAGCACCGACGAGCAGTACTTC. Amino acid sequence: CASSLDGTSTDEQYF.

With regard to this clonotype: This could be a read error, since a much larger clone is one nucleotide away. V gene TRBV11-2 combines with J gene TRBJ2-3, with no clear D. Germline CDR1 and CDR2: SGHAT and FQNNGV. V shed 3 bases and J shed 4 bases, with 17 bases lying between them. CDR3 size: 16 residues. The chain's CDR3 is CASSLFGLGFADTQYF. The CDR3 DNA reads TGTGCCAGCAGCTTGTTCGGGCTGGGGTTTGCAGATACGCAGTATTTT.

The chain employs TRBV20-1 and TRBJ2-1; the match to TRBD2 covers 7 bases. CDR3 length: 15 residues. V gave up 4 bases and J gave up 8 bases; unmatched junction bases: 14. Germline V gene lookup returns CDR1 DFQATT and CDR2 SNEGSKA (reference sequence). The CDR3 DNA reads TGCAGTGCTATCCCGGGACTATCAAATGGGGATGAGCAGTTCTTC. It encodes CSAIPGLSNGDEQFF.

This chain connects TRBV20-1 to TRBJ2-7, with 9 positions matching TRBD1. There are 15 residues in the CDR3. Looked up from germline, CDR1 is DFQATT and CDR2 is SNEGSKA (reference sequence). J lost 1 base, V lost 5 bases, and 9 bases had no gene match. The CDR3 protein is CSASGGQGFSYEQYF. CDR3 sequence (DNA): TGCAGTGCTTCGGGGGGACAGGGTTTTTCCTACGAGCAGTACTTC.

This clonotype occurred many times. The V call is TRBV27, the J call TRBJ2-7, with a possible D match to TRBD1 (5 bases). The CDR3 consists of 12 residues. The V end lost 8 bases, the J end lost 6 bases, and 14 bases lay between the germline ends. The germline V gene encodes CDR1 MNHEY and CDR2 SMNVEV (reference sequence). The CDR3 here is CASGLGVIEQYF. The CDR3 DNA follows: TGTGCCAGCGGCCTAGGGGTGATCGAGCAGTACTTC.